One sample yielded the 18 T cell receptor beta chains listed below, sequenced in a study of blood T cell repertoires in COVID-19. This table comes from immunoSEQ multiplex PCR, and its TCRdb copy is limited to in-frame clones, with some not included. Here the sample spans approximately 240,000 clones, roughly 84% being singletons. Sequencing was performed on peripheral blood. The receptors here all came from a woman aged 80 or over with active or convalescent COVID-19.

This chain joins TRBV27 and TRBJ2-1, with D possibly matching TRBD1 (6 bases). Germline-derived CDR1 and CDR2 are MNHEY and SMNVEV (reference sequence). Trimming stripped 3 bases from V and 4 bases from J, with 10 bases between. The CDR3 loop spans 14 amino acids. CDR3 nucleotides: TGTGCCAGCAGTTTCCAGGGGAAGTACAATGAGCAGTTCTTC. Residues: CASSFQGKYNEQFF.

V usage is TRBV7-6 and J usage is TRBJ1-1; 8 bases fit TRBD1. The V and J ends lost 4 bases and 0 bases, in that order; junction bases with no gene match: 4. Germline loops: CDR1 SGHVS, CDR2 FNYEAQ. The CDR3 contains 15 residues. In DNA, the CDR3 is TGTGCCAGCAGCTGGGGACAGGACTTGAACACTGAAGCTTTCTTT. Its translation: CASSWGQDLNTEAFF.

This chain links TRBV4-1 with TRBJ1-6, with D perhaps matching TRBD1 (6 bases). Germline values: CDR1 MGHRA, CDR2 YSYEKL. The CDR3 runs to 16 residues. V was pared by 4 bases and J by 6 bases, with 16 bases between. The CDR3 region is CASSPTPGHGNSPLHF. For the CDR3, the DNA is TGCGCCAGCAGCCCAACACCGGGACACGGTAATTCACCCCTCCACTTT.

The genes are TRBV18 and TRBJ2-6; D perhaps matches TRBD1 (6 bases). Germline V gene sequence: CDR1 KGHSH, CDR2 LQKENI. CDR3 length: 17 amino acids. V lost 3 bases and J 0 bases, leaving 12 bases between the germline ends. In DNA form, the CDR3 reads TGTGCCAGCTCACCCCAGGGGCCGAGCTCTGGGGCCAACGTCCTGACTTTC. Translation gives CASSPQGPSSGANVLTF.

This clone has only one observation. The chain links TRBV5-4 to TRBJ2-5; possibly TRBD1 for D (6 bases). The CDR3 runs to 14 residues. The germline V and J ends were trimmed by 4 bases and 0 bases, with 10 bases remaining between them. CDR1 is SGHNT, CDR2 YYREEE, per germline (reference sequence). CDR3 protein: CASSVDRYQETQYF. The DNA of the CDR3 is TGTGCCAGCAGCGTGGACAGATACCAAGAGACCCAGTACTTC.

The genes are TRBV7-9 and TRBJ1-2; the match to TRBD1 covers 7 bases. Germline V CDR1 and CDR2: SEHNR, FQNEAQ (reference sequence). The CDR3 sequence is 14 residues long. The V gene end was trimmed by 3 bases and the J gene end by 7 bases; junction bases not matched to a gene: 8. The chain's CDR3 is CASSLLEGAGGYTF. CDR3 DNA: TGTGCCAGCAGCTTGTTGGAGGGGGCTGGTGGCTACACCTTC.

The DNA for the CDR3 is TGCAGTGCTAGTGGACGGGAGCTTTACACAGATACGCAGTATTTT. Translated: CSASGRELYTDTQYF. The J gene is TRBJ2-3, the V gene TRBV20-1; a weak D match, TRBD2 (6 bases). CDR3 length: 15 amino acids. Germline loops: CDR1 DFQATT, CDR2 SNEGSKA (reference sequence). With 3 bases removed from V and 2 bases from J, the gap between germline ends came to 15 bases.

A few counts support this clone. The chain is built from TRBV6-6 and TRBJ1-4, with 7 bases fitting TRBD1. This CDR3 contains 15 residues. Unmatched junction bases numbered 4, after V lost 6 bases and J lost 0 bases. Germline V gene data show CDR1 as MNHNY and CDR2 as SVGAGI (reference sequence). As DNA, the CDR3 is TGTGCCAGCAGGGGACAGAGCACAACTAATGAAAAACTGTTTTTT. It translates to CASRGQSTTNEKLFF.

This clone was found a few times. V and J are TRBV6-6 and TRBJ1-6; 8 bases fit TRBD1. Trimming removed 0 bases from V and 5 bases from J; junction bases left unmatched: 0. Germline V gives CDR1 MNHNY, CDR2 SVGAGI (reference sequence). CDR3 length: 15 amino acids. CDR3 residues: CASSYSTGDNSPLHF. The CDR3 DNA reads TGTGCCAGCAGTTACTCGACAGGGGATAATTCACCCCTCCACTTT.

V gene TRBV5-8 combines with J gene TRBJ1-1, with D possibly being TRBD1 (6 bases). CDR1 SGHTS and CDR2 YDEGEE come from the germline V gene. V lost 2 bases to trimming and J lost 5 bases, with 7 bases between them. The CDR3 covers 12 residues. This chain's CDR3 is CASSFRGTEAFF. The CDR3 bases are TGTGCCAGCAGCTTCAGGGGAACTGAAGCTTTCTTT. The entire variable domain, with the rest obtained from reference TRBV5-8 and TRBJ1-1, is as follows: EAGVTQSPTHLIKTRGQQATLRCSPISGHTSVYWYQQALGLGLQFLLWYDEGEERNRGNFPPRFSGRQFPNYSSELNVNALELEDSALYLCASSFRGTEAFFGQGTRLTVV.

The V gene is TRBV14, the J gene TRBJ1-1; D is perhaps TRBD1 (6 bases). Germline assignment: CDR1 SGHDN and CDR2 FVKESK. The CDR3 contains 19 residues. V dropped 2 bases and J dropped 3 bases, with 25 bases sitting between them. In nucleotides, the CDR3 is TGTGCCAGCAGCCAATTTCCTGGCAGGGGCGCAAAAAGTGACACTGAAGCTTTCTTT. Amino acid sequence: CASSQFPGRGAKSDTEAFF.

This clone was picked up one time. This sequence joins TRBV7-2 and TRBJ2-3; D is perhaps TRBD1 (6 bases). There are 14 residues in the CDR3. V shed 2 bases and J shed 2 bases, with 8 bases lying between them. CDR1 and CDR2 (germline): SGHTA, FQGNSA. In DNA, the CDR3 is TGTGCCAGCAGCTTATGGACAGACACAGATACGCAGTATTTT. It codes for CASSLWTDTDTQYF.

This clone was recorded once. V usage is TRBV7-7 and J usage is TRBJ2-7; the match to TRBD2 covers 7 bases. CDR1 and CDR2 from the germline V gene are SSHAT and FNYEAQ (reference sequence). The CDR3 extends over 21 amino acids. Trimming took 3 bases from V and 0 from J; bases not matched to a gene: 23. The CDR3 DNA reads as TGTGCCAGCAGCTTTTGCCATACTAAGCGGGACCGACGAAGGAGCTCCTACGAGCAGTACTTC. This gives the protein CASSFCHTKRDRRRSSYEQYF.

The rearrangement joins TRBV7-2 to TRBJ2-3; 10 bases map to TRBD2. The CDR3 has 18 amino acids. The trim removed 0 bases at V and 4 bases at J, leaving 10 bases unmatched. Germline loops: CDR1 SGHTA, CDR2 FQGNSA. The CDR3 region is CASSLAPSGSHRSDTQYF. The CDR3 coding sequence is TGTGCCAGCAGCTTAGCGCCTAGCGGGAGTCACCGGTCAGATACGCAGTATTTT.

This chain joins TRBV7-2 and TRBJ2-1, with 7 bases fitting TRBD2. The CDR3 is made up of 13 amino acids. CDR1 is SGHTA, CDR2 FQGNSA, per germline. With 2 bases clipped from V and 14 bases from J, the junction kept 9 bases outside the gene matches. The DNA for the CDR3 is TGTGCCAGCAGCTTACAGCACAGCCGGGGGGAGTTCTTC. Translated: CASSLQHSRGEFF.

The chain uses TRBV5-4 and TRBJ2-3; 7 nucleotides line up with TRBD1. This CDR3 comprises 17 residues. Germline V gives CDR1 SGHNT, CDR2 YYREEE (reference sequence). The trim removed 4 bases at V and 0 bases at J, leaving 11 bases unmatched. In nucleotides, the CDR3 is TGTGCCAGCAGCCGAGGGACAGCCACCTTGAGCACAGATACGCAGTATTTT. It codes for CASSRGTATLSTDTQYF. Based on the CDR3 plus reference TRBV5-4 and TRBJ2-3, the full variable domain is ETGVTQSPTHLIKTRGQQVTLRCSSQSGHNTVSWYQQALGQGPQFIFQYYREEENGRGNFPPRFSGLQFPNYSSELNVNALELDDSALYLCASSRGTATLSTDTQYFGPGTRLTVL.

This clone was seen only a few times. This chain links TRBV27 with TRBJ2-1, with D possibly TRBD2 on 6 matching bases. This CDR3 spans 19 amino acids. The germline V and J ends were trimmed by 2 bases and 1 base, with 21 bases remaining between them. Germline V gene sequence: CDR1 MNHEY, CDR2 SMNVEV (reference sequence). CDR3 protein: CASSLRGVWGESSYNEQFF. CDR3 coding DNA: TGTGCCAGCAGTTTAAGAGGGGTTTGGGGGGAGAGTTCCTACAATGAGCAGTTCTTC.

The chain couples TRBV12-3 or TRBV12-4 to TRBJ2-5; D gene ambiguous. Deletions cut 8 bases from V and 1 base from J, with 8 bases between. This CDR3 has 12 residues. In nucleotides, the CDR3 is TGTGCCAGCCGGAGAACCCAAGAGACCCAGTACTTC. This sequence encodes CASRRTQETQYF.